Shown below are 28 T cell receptor beta chains from a single sample sequenced in a study of CD8 T cells in Susac syndrome. Reverse transcription used about 0.45 to 1 ug RNA and random hexamers. TCRdb re-derived calls from the immunoSEQ multiplex PCR reads in MiXCR, one entry per CDR3 protein. The table has 80,000 or so distinct CDR3 sequences, roughly 91% seen once. The specimen sequenced was CD4+ T cells from PBMCs. The receptor set was obtained from a human donor with Susac syndrome.

V and J are TRBV6-4 and TRBJ2-1, with 9 bases matching TRBD2. Germline loops: CDR1 MRHNA, CDR2 SNTAGT. With 1 base clipped from V and 11 bases from J, the junction kept 6 bases outside the gene matches. The CDR3 sequence is 14 residues long. Here the CDR3 reads CASSDLAGVGQQFF. CDR3 nucleotides: TGTGCCAGCAGTGACTTAGCGGGAGTGGGGCAGCAGTTCTTC.

This chain joins TRBV9 and TRBJ2-1, with D perhaps assigned TRBD1 or TRBD2 (6 bases each). Trimming removed 2 bases at V and 7 bases at J, with 19 bases between. Germline values: CDR1 SGDLS, CDR2 YYNGEE. The CDR3 contains 16 residues. The CDR3 protein is CASSVGGRGRVNEQFF. The CDR3 nucleotides are TGTGCCAGCAGCGTGGGGGGCAGGGGAAGGGTGAATGAGCAGTTCTTC.

This chain connects TRBV20-1 to TRBJ2-1; D unclear. The V end was cut by 0 bases, the J end by 9 bases, with 12 bases between. The CDR3 consists of 13 residues. Germline CDR1 reads DFQATT; CDR2 reads SNEGSKA (reference sequence). In DNA, the CDR3 is TGCAGTGCTAGAGATCCCCAGCAACTTGAGCAGTTCTTC. Amino acids: CSARDPQQLEQFF.

This chain uses TRBV20-1 with TRBJ2-2; TRBD2 matches at 8 bases. After removal of 4 bases from V and 4 bases from J, the junction contained 5 bases not matched to a gene. Germline CDR1 and CDR2: DFQATT and SNEGSKA (reference sequence). The CDR3 contains 14 residues. In DNA form, the CDR3 reads TGCAGTGCTATCGGGAGGGCCTCCACCGGGGAGCTGTTTTTT. Its translation: CSAIGRASTGELFF.

This chain joins TRBV20-1 and TRBJ2-3, with 8 bases aligning to TRBD2. The germline gives CDR1 DFQATT, CDR2 SNEGSKA (reference sequence). This CDR3 has 17 residues. Trimming removed 3 bases from V and 3 bases from J; junction bases left unmatched: 14. In DNA, the CDR3 is TGCAGTGCTAGGGGCCCTTCGGGACTAGGGGGAACAGATACGCAGTATTTT. This translates into CSARGPSGLGGTDTQYF.

The J gene is TRBJ1-1, the V gene TRBV9, with D perhaps matching TRBD1 (5 bases). This CDR3 spans 13 amino acids. Germline CDR1 reads SGDLS; CDR2 reads YYNGEE. The ends were cut back, 2 bases at V and 4 bases at J, with 9 bases in the middle. CDR3 amino acids: CASSVGGSTEAFF. Written as DNA, the CDR3 is TGTGCCAGCAGCGTGGGGGGAAGCACTGAAGCTTTCTTT.

The rearrangement uses TRBV29-1 and TRBJ1-2, with a possible D match to TRBD1 (5 bases). This CDR3 is built from 12 residues. The V end was cut by 5 bases, the J end by 4 bases, with 11 bases between. Germline V lookup: CDR1 SQVTM, CDR2 ANQGSEA. The CDR3 region has the DNA TGCAGCGTTAGCGGGGGATTCTATGGCTACACCTTC. It yields the protein CSVSGGFYGYTF.

The chain has TRBV20-1 and TRBJ2-7; the match to TRBD1 covers 7 bases. There are 12 residues in the CDR3. With V trimmed by 6 bases and J by 5 bases, 7 bases remained unmatched. Germline values: CDR1 DFQATT, CDR2 SNEGSKA (reference sequence). The CDR3 DNA reads as TGCAGTGCGACTAACAGGGGTGACGAGCAGTACTTC. Translation gives CSATNRGDEQYF.

This clonotype was seen a handful of times. The chain couples TRBV4-3 to TRBJ2-7; 8 nucleotides line up with TRBD2. V was pared by 0 bases and J by 1 base, with 8 bases of the junction left unmatched. CDR3 size: 17 residues. Germline lookup yields CDR1 LGHNA and CDR2 YSLEER. CDR3 coding DNA: TGCGCCAGCAGCCAAGATTTGGGACTAGTTGCGTCCTACGAGCAGTACTTC. It specifies CASSQDLGLVASYEQYF.

The chain has TRBV4-3 and TRBJ2-1; 7 bases line up with TRBD2. Germline-derived CDR1 and CDR2 are LGHNA and YSLEER. The CDR3 is made up of 13 amino acids. After removal of 4 bases from V and 4 bases from J, the junction contained 1 base not matched to a gene. CDR3 protein: CASSPREYNEQFF. Here the CDR3 DNA reads TGCGCCAGCAGCCCGCGGGAGTACAATGAGCAGTTCTTC.

The CDR3 here is CASRGQGYRYEQYF. CDR3 nucleotides: TGCGCCAGCAGGGGACAGGGGTATCGGTACGAGCAGTACTTC. The genes are TRBV23-1 and TRBJ2-7; 10 bases are a match to TRBD1. TRBV23-1 is treated as an ORF (open reading frame) with a function not yet certain. The CDR3 loop spans 14 amino acids. Trimming cost V 6 bases and J 4 bases; bases outside gene matches: 6.

The chain links TRBV12-3 or TRBV12-4 to TRBJ1-6; no reliable D call. The CDR3 covers 16 residues. The V and J ends lost 4 bases and 0 bases respectively, with 10 bases between them. The CDR3 sequence is CASSSPMSSYNSPLHF. The DNA for the CDR3 is TGTGCCAGCAGTTCGCCAATGAGCTCCTATAATTCACCCCTCCACTTT.

The V call is TRBV7-6, the J call TRBJ1-4; D is unclear. This CDR3 comprises 13 residues. V was clipped by 5 bases and J by 8 bases, with 12 bases between them. In germline, CDR1 is SGHVS, CDR2 FNYEAQ. In nucleotides, the CDR3 is TGTGCCAGCAGCGTCGGACCAGCCGAAAAACTGTTTTTT. As protein: CASSVGPAEKLFF.

This chain links TRBV20-1 with TRBJ2-1; perhaps TRBD2 as D (7 bases). V lost 6 bases and J 1 base, leaving 13 bases between the germline ends. Germline V lookup: CDR1 DFQATT, CDR2 SNEGSKA (reference sequence). The CDR3 covers 14 residues. The chain's CDR3 is CSALGGRSYNEQFF. CDR3 nucleotide sequence: TGCAGTGCCCTGGGGGGGCGTTCCTACAATGAGCAGTTCTTC.

This clonotype was seen a handful of times. This rearrangement joins TRBV6-2 or TRBV6-3 to TRBJ2-3; D is possibly TRBD1 or TRBD2 (5 bases each). Trimming pared 5 bases from V and 1 base from J, leaving 13 bases between. Germline assignment: CDR1 MNHEY and CDR2 SVGEGT. The CDR3 is 15 amino acids. CDR3 protein: CASSPRGGGTDTQYF. The CDR3 DNA reads TGTGCCAGCAGTCCTCGGGGCGGAGGCACAGATACGCAGTATTTT.

The chain combines TRBV20-1 with TRBJ2-1; the D is unclear. This CDR3 is built from 11 residues. Trimming took off 7 bases at V and 7 bases at J, with 11 bases between the two ends. In germline, CDR1 is DFQATT, CDR2 SNEGSKA (reference sequence). The CDR3 DNA sequence: TGCAGTGAATGGAAGGTGAATGAGCAGTTCTTC. Its protein product is CSEWKVNEQFF.

The CDR3 DNA follows: TGTGCCAGCAGTCGGACTAGCGGGAGAGGCAAAAACATTCAGTACTTC. This codes for CASSRTSGRGKNIQYF. The V call is TRBV6-1, the J call TRBJ2-4; 13 bases line up with TRBD2. This CDR3 is built from 16 residues. Trimming cost V 5 bases and J 3 bases; bases outside gene matches: 4. The germline gives CDR1 MNHNS, CDR2 SASEGT.

The gene calls are TRBV20-1 and TRBJ1-5; a weak D match, TRBD1 (5 bases). This CDR3 spans 13 amino acids. Germline CDR1 reads DFQATT; CDR2 reads SNEGSKA (reference sequence). The germline V and J ends were trimmed by 5 bases and 1 base, with 9 bases remaining between them. DNA for the CDR3: TGCAGTGCTCATGGGGCCAGCAATCAGCCCCAGCATTTT. Its translation: CSAHGASNQPQHF.

The CDR3 DNA reads TGCAGTGCTATACAGGCCTACGAGCAGTACTTC. Amino acids: CSAIQAYEQYF. The chain has TRBV20-1 and TRBJ2-7; the D gene is possibly TRBD1 (5 bases). CDR3 size: 11 residues. Germline V gene data show CDR1 as DFQATT and CDR2 as SNEGSKA (reference sequence). With 4 bases removed from V and 2 bases from J, the gap between germline ends came to 6 bases.

This clonotype was seen once. The J gene is TRBJ1-1, the V gene TRBV7-2; D remains unclear. This CDR3 has 14 amino acids. Germline V gives CDR1 SGHTA, CDR2 FQGNSA. V dropped 5 bases and J dropped 7 bases, with 17 bases sitting between them. The CDR3 nucleotides are TGTGCCAGCAGCCGCACTGACCGAGGAGGTGAAGCTTTCTTT. This encodes CASSRTDRGGEAFF.

This chain links TRBV27 with TRBJ2-3; D gene ambiguous. This CDR3 contains 14 residues. V was cut by 2 bases and J by 2 bases, with 8 bases left in between. CDR1 is MNHEY and CDR2 is SMNVEV in the germline V gene (reference sequence). CDR3 nucleotide sequence: TGTGCCAGCAGTTTAGGGCTCTCCACAGATACGCAGTATTTT. Translating gives CASSLGLSTDTQYF.

The genes are TRBV24-1 and TRBJ2-1, with D uncertain. The germline V gene has CDR1 KGHDR and CDR2 SFDVKD. V dropped 3 bases and J dropped 0 bases, with 5 bases sitting between them. There are 14 residues in the CDR3. CDR3: CATSDTYSYNEQFF. CDR3 coding DNA: TGTGCCACCAGTGATACTTACTCCTACAATGAGCAGTTCTTC.

This clonotype has only one observation. This sequence joins TRBV24-1 and TRBJ2-3; no clear D gene. The CDR3 is made up of 15 amino acids. V was clipped by 1 base and J by 1 base, with 8 bases between them. Germline-derived CDR1 and CDR2 are KGHDR and SFDVKD. DNA for the CDR3: TGTGCCACCAGTGATTTTGGGCCACGCACAGATACGCAGTATTTT. Protein product: CATSDFGPRTDTQYF.

This clonotype was recorded only once. The chain links TRBV9 to TRBJ2-7; no firm D call. The CDR3 has 15 residues. Germline V CDR1 and CDR2: SGDLS, YYNGEE. V was shortened by 0 bases and J by 0 bases, with 10 bases between the two germline ends. The CDR3 reads CASSVGPERSYEQYF. DNA of the CDR3: TGTGCCAGCAGCGTAGGCCCGGAACGCTCCTACGAGCAGTACTTC.

The chain combines TRBV10-3 with TRBJ1-4, with no clear D. The germline V gene has CDR1 ENHRY and CDR2 SYGVKD. With 0 bases removed from V and 0 bases from J, the gap between germline ends came to 5 bases. CDR3 length equals 15 residues. The chain's CDR3 is CAISESTTTNEKLFF. CDR3 DNA sequence: TGTGCCATCAGTGAGTCGACAACAACTAATGAAAAACTGTTTTTT.

The chain joins TRBV20-1 to TRBJ1-2, with D possibly matching TRBD1 (6 bases). The ends were cut back, 8 bases at V and 6 bases at J, with 19 bases in the middle. Germline V gives CDR1 DFQATT, CDR2 SNEGSKA (reference sequence). This CDR3 is built from 13 residues. CDR3 residues: CSLKRGMRHGYTF. The CDR3 bases are TGCAGTCTAAAAAGGGGGATGAGACATGGCTACACCTTC.

The chain carries TRBV30 and TRBJ2-3; D perhaps matches TRBD1 (6 bases). Trimming left V 1 base short and J 1 base short, with 12 bases between. CDR1 is GTSNPN and CDR2 is SVGIG in the germline V gene (reference sequence). The CDR3 totals 15 residues. CDR3 bases: TGTGCCTGGAGTGAACAGGGTCGAGGCACAGATACGCAGTATTTT. Its protein product is CAWSEQGRGTDTQYF.

This chain connects TRBV7-9 to TRBJ2-4; D is possibly TRBD1 or TRBD2 (5 bases each). This CDR3 region has 13 residues. Germline loops: CDR1 SEHNR, CDR2 FQNEAQ (reference sequence). The V gene lost 5 bases and the J gene lost 0 bases, with 5 bases spanning the gap. The CDR3 sequence: CASSGTAKNIQYF. CDR3 in DNA: TGTGCCAGCAGCGGGACAGCCAAAAACATTCAGTACTTC.